Sequencing of this TCR beta chain was carried out in a study of brain T cells in children with intractable seizures (dated by TCRdb to about 2021). Notes on the research overall: Resected brain tissue from about 50 pediatric epilepsy surgery cases was first screened for immune gene transcripts using a NanoString immunology panel. About 70% of the 12 selected surgery cases also had pre-surgery blood sequenced, which left four cases with brain tissue only.

Explained via the paper, the time point label denotes: resected brain tissue, or blood drawn just prior to surgery. The surgery cases that showed the highest brain T cell transcript signatures were chosen for TCR beta chain sequencing of brain tissue, and of blood when it was available. Before surgery, the patients had been given at least one anti-epileptic drug. TCR-sequenced patients were children with drug-resistant epilepsy due to tuberous sclerosis complex, focal cortical dysplasia, Rasmussen encephalitis or hemimegalencephaly. The blood samples were collected right before the epilepsy surgery. Bulk genomic DNA was extracted from unsorted brain tissue and whole blood with the Monarch genomic DNA purification kit. TCR beta chain sequences were generated from genomic DNA using the immunoSEQ assay. Per the source publication's procedure: Any CDR3 sequence that did not begin with the conserved framework cysteine at position 104 was removed by hand. To get clonality, the normalized Shannon's Diversity Index was subtracted from one, giving values from 0 (maximal diversity) to 1 (oligoclonal). To check whether a given CDR3 had different frequencies in two samples, for example brain versus blood, chi-squared comparison-of-proportions tests were used. Public clonotypes were identified through searches of immuneACCESS, and similarity to known antiviral clonotypes was evaluated with the VDJdb browser. As stored in TCRdb, this immuneACCESS dataset retains in-frame rearrangements with V and J assigned. A fraction of the clones does not appear; measured against another copy, unresolved V genes explain less than half of the discrepancy, and the remainder lacks a known reason. The V and J calls and clone size are taken from that table; D and trimming were inferred from the DNA. Counted in this sample were about 64,000 clones; about 96% of them appeared once. Roughly 0.4% of the sample belongs to the ten largest clones.

Of note for this clone: Its antigen is unknown. One base away there is no much larger clone; base qualities are not given.

What the research found in general, with its limitations: The patients' HCMV serostatus was not known, and viral specificity was inferred solely from CDR3 sequence similarity. Because sequencing depth differed between pre- and post-surgery blood, the absence of clones from the pre-surgery sample may reflect undersampling.

Source: peripheral blood, taken at surgery. The clonotype comes from a boy less than two years old with focal cortical dysplasia and intractable seizures.

The DNA reads TGTGCCACCAGTGATCGCCGGGACAATGAGCAGTTCTTC. It translates as CATSDRRDNEQFF. This receptor chain uses TRBV24-1 and TRBJ2-1; the D gene lacks a confident call. V is shortened by 3 bases, J by 5 bases, and the region joining them spans 7 bases. Inclusive of the bounding cysteine and phenylalanine, the CDR3 is 13 residues long. The entry retains the CDR3 DNA only, 39 bases that are in frame from base 1. The germline V gene supplies CDR1 KGHDR and CDR2 SFDVKD.